What follows are 20 T cell receptor beta chains derived from one specimen sequenced in a study of cytomegalovirus exposure and HLA in healthy donors. PCR involved 60 Vbeta and 13 Jbeta primers. The table came from immunoSEQ multiplex PCR; TCRdb's copy has only in-frame clones and leaves some out. The data show 170,000 or so clones, roughly 80% seen once. Sequences were obtained from PBMCs. The source is a male donor in good health and CMV-seropositive.

The chain carries TRBV28 and TRBJ2-6, with unresolved D. Germline assignment: CDR1 MDHEN and CDR2 SYDVKM. The CDR3 totals 15 residues. Between the trimmed V and J ends, which lost 7 bases and 0 bases, there was a span of 10 bases. CDR3 nucleotides: TGTGCCAGCATTAGTGCTAGCTCTGGGGCCAACGTCCTGACTTTC. Translating gives CASISASSGANVLTF.

V usage is TRBV19 and J usage is TRBJ1-3; maybe TRBD1 (5 bases). The CDR3 length is 13 residues. Germline V CDR1 and CDR2: LNHDA, SQIVND (reference sequence). V was pared by 4 bases and J by 9 bases, with 13 bases between. CDR3 DNA sequence: TGTGCCAGTAGTACCTCGACAGTAAGCACCATATATTTT. This translates into CASSTSTVSTIYF.

The V gene is TRBV4-3, the J gene TRBJ1-2, with D perhaps matching TRBD1 (6 bases). Germline V lookup: CDR1 LGHNA, CDR2 YSLEER. V lost 2 bases, J lost 2 bases, and 15 bases lay in between. This CDR3 comprises 16 residues. The CDR3 sequence: CASSQRYRTDNYGYTF. DNA of the CDR3: TGCGCCAGCAGCCAACGTTACCGGACAGACAACTATGGCTACACCTTC.

Of note for this clone: A junction end diverges from the germline sequence, so it may reflect a read error. The J gene is TRBJ2-2, the V gene TRBV7-9; D is unclear. The CDR3 is 13 amino acids. CDR1 and CDR2 from the germline V gene are SEHNR and FQNEAQ (reference sequence). The CDR3 spells CSSFRLSGGELFF. The CDR3 region has the DNA TGTTCCAGCTTCCGTTTATCCGGCGGGGAGCTGTTTTTT.

This clone has a single count. This chain uses TRBV4-2 with TRBJ2-7, with TRBD2 matching 11 bases. V was clipped by 0 bases and J by 4 bases; unmatched bases: 2. Per germline, CDR1 LGHNA and CDR2 YNFKEQ. This CDR3 region has 15 residues. CDR3 DNA: TGTGCCAGCAGCCAAGATAGCGGGAGGGTTTACGAGCAGTACTTC. This translates into CASSQDSGRVYEQYF.

The chain is built from TRBV30 and TRBJ2-7; 14 positions match TRBD2. V trimming: 4 bases; J trimming: 5 bases; junction bases outside the gene matches: 7. Germline CDR1 reads GTSNPN; CDR2 reads SVGIG (reference sequence). CDR3 length: 15 amino acids. The CDR3 bases are TGTGCCTGGACCACCGGGACTAGCGGGAGCGACGAGCAGTACTTC. Translated, it gives CAWTTGTSGSDEQYF. Variable domain in full (rest from reference TRBV30 and TRBJ2-7): SQTIHQWPATLVQPVGSPLSLECTVEGTSNPNLYWYRQAAGRGLQLLFYSVGIGQISSEVPQNLSASRPQDRQFILSSKKLLLSDSGFYLCAWTTGTSGSDEQYFGPGTRLTVT.

This chain joins TRBV29-1 and TRBJ2-2; perhaps TRBD1 as D (6 bases). CDR1 is SQVTM and CDR2 is ANQGSEA in the germline V gene. The length of the CDR3 is 14 residues. The V end lost 7 bases, the J end lost 0 bases, and 12 bases lay between the germline ends. CDR3 amino acids: CSGLRGTNTGELFF. Written as DNA, the CDR3 is TGCAGCGGTTTGAGGGGGACGAACACCGGGGAGCTGTTTTTT.

The chain couples TRBV9 to TRBJ2-1; 10 bases are shared with TRBD2. V trimming: 7 bases; J trimming: 9 bases; junction bases outside the gene matches: 16. The CDR3 totals 16 residues. Germline CDR1 is SGDLS and CDR2 is YYNGEE. The CDR3 DNA follows: TGTGCCAGCTCTACCACAGCGGGAGGGGCCGTTGGTGAGCAGTTCTTC. Its translation is CASSTTAGGAVGEQFF.

J is TRBJ2-7 and V is TRBV11-2; D is perhaps TRBD1 (6 bases). Germline CDR1 SGHAT, CDR2 FQNNGV. The CDR3 totals 17 residues. Between the trimmed V and J ends, which lost 6 bases and 0 bases, there was a span of 21 bases. The CDR3 nucleotides read TGTGCCAGCAGTCGTTTGACCGGGACACGTCGCTCCTACGAGCAGTACTTC. Translating it yields CASSRLTGTRRSYEQYF.

This clone was seen a handful of times. The genes are TRBV5-8 and TRBJ1-2, with unresolved D. Germline CDR1 and CDR2: SGHTS and YDEGEE. The CDR3 is 11 amino acids. Trimming took 3 bases from V and 8 from J, leaving 8 bases between them. The CDR3, as DNA: TGTGCCAGCAGCTCCTTTTTAGGCTACACCTTC. Translated, it gives CASSSFLGYTF.

Worth noting for this clone: The junction does not match germline at one end; this may be a read error. The DNA of the CDR3 is TGTGCTAGCAGCGCGGGACTAGCCAATGAGCAGTTCTTC. Its protein product is CASSAGLANEQFF. The genes are TRBV7-7 and TRBJ2-1; 9 bases match TRBD2. CDR1 is SSHAT and CDR2 is FNYEAQ in the germline V gene (reference sequence). The CDR3 has 13 residues.

The chain joins TRBV11-2 to TRBJ1-2; no reliable D call. Trimming shortened V by 10 bases and J by 4 bases, and 16 bases separated the two germline ends. Germline CDR1 reads SGHAT; CDR2 reads FQNNGV. This CDR3 comprises 13 residues. CDR3 residues: CATPLPGTYGYTF. CDR3 in DNA: TGTGCCACCCCCCTTCCGGGAACCTATGGCTACACCTTC. The entire variable domain, with the rest obtained from reference TRBV11-2 and TRBJ1-2, is as follows: EAGVAQSPRYKIIEKRQSVAFWCNPISGHATLYWYQQILGQGPKLLIQFQNNGVVDDSQLPKDRFSAERLKGVDSTLKIQPAKLEDSAVYLCATPLPGTYGYTFGSGTRLTVV.

The DNA of the CDR3 is TGTGCCAGCAGCTTATTCGCGGGAGAAGAGACCCAGTACTTC. Amino acid sequence: CASSLFAGEETQYF. The chain employs TRBV7-9 and TRBJ2-5, with 7 bases matching TRBD2. The CDR3 extends over 14 amino acids. V shed 2 bases, J shed 3 bases, and the junction held 3 bases outside the gene matches. Germline loops: CDR1 SEHNR, CDR2 FQNEAQ (reference sequence).

This clone was seen more than once but under ten times. This chain joins TRBV4-2 and TRBJ2-7, with 7 bases that match TRBD2. The CDR3 totals 19 residues. Germline CDR1 and CDR2: LGHNA and YNFKEQ. The V and J ends lost 0 bases and 1 base, in that order; junction bases with no gene match: 15. The CDR3 coding sequence is TGTGCCAGCAGCCAAGACGGGGGGTTACAGGTCGGGGGATCCTACGAGCAGTACTTC. This encodes CASSQDGGLQVGGSYEQYF.

This clone was seen once. The chain uses TRBV27 and TRBJ2-1, with D perhaps matching TRBD1 (5 bases). Trimming stripped 2 bases from V and 9 bases from J, with 11 bases between. The CDR3 runs 13 residues. Germline CDR1 MNHEY, CDR2 SMNVEV (reference sequence). As DNA, the CDR3 is TGTGCCAGCAGTTTACGCAGGGAAGGTGAGCAGTTCTTC. It is translated as CASSLRREGEQFF.

The chain is built from TRBV4-3 and TRBJ2-7; D ambiguous. V shed 1 base and J shed 2 bases, with 12 bases lying between them. Germline lookup yields CDR1 LGHNA and CDR2 YSLEER. The CDR3 has 15 residues. DNA of the CDR3: TGCGCCAGCAGCCAAGTTCGTAATACGGCCTACGAGCAGTACTTC. It is translated as CASSQVRNTAYEQYF.

CDR3 protein: CASSLIGQGEETQYF. CDR3 nucleotides: TGTGCCAGCAGTTTAATCGGGCAGGGGGAAGAGACCCAGTACTTC. The chain has TRBV28 and TRBJ2-5; 7 bases align to TRBD1. V was pared by 2 bases and J by 3 bases, with 6 bases of the junction left unmatched. Looked up from germline, CDR1 is MDHEN and CDR2 is SYDVKM. This CDR3 spans 15 amino acids.

The chain couples TRBV14 to TRBJ2-5; possibly TRBD1 for D (5 bases). This CDR3 has 14 residues. Per the germline V gene, CDR1 is SGHDN and CDR2 is FVKESK. V lost 2 bases, J lost 0 bases, and 7 bases lay in between. CDR3 region: CASSQRGYQETQYF. The CDR3 DNA follows: TGTGCCAGCAGCCAAAGGGGCTACCAAGAGACCCAGTACTTC.

This chain uses TRBV5-4 with TRBJ1-2; 7 bases fit TRBD1. The germline gives CDR1 SGHNT, CDR2 YYREEE (reference sequence). The CDR3 consists of 13 residues. The V segment lost 4 bases and the J segment 3 bases; nucleotides outside the gene matches: 3. As DNA, the CDR3 is TGTGCCAGCAGCCTCGACAGGGACTATGGCTACACCTTC. It encodes CASSLDRDYGYTF.

This sequence joins TRBV6-1 and TRBJ2-4; 7 nucleotides match TRBD1. The CDR3 runs 15 residues. V dropped 6 bases and J dropped 1; count of bases not matched to a gene: 6. Germline CDR1 is MNHNS and CDR2 is SASEGT. CDR3: CASRTGFGAKNIQYF. CDR3 bases: TGTGCCAGCAGGACAGGGTTTGGGGCCAAAAACATTCAGTACTTC.